This T cell receptor (beta chain) was sequenced for a study of T cells in localized non-small cell lung cancer. Study-level results: Heterogeneity remains possible, as sequencing covered one tumor region only. Maximal T cell clonality occurred in uninvolved adjacent lung, with tumor ranking below it. There were a median roughly 60 of the top 100 tumor clones appearing in adjacent lung. A raised T cell density in blood coincided with lengthier overall survival.

CDR3 length: 14 residues. V was shortened by 2 bases and J by 2 bases, with 9 bases between the two germline ends. Germline values: CDR1 GTSNPN, CDR2 SVGIG (reference sequence). Profiled with immunoSEQ multiplex PCR; TCRdb holds only in-frame clones, not every one. This sample has approximately 28,000 clones; approximately 86% occur once, and the top ten carry more than 13%. This clone was picked up one time. No antigen is known for it. Within the sample, other DNA sequences also encode this same CDR3. The chain uses TRBV30 and TRBJ2-2; perhaps TRBD2 as D (6 bases). The receptor was derived from a female donor aged 60 or older with stage II squamous cell lung carcinoma. The starting material was peripheral blood, obtained before any cancer treatment. CDR3 protein: CAWSLARNTGELFF. The CDR3 coding sequence is TGTGCCTGGAGTCTAGCGAGAAACACCGGGGAGCTGTTTTTT. Together with reference TRBV30 and TRBJ2-2, the CDR3 gives the full variable domain: SQTIHQWPATLVQPVGSPLSLECTVEGTSNPNLYWYRQAAGRGLQLLFYSVGIGQISSEVPQNLSASRPQDRQFILSSKKLLLSDSGFYLCAWSLARNTGELFFGEGSRLTVL.